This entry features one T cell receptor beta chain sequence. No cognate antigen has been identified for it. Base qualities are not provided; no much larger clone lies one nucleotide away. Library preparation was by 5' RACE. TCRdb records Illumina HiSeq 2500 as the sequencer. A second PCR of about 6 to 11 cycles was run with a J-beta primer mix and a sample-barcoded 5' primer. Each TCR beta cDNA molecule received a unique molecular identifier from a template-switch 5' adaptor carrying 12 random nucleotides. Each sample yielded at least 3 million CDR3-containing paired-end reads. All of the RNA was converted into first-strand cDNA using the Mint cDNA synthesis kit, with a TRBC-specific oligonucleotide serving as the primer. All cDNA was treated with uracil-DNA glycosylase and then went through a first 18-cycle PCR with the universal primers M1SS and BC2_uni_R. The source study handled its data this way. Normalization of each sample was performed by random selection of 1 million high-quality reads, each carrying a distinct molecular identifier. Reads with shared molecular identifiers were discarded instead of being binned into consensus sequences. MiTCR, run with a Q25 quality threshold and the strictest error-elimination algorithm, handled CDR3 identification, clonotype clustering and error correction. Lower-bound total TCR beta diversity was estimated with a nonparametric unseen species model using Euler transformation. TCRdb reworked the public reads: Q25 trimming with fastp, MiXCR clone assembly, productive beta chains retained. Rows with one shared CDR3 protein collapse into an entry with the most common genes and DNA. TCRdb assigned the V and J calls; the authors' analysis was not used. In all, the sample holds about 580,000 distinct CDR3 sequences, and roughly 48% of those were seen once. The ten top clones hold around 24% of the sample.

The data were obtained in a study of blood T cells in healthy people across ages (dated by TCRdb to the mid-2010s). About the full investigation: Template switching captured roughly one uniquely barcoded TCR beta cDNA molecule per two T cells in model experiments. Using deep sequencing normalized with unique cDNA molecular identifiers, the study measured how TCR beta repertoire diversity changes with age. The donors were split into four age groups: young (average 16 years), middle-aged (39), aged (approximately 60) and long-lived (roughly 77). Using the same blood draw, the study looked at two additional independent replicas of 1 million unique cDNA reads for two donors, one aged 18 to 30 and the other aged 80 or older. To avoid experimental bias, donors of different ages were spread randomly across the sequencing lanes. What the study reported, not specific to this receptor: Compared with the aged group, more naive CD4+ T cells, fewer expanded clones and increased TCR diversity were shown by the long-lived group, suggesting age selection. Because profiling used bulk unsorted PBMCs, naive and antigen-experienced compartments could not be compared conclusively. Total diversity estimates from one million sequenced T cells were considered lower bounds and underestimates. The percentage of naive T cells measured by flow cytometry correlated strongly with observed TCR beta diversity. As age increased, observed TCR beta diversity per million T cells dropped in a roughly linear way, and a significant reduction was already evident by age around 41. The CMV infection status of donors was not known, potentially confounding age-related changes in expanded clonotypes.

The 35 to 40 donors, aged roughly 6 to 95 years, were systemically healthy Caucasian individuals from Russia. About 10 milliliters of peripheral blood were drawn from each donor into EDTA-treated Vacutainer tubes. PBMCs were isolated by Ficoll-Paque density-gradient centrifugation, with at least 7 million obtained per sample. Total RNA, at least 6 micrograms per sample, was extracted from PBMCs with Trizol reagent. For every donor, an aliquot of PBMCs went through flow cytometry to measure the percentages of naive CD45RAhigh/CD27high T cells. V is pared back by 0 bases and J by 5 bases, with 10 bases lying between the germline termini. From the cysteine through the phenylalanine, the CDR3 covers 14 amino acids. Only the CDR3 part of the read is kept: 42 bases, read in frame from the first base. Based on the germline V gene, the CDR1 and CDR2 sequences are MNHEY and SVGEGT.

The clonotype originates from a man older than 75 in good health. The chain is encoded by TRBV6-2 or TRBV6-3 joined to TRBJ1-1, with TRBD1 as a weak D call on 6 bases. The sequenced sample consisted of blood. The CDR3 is CASSYSGGETEAFF. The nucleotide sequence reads TGTGCCAGCAGTTACTCTGGGGGCGAAACTGAAGCTTTCTTT.